Below are 30 T cell receptor beta chains sequenced from a single sample in a study of T cell responses to AZD1222 COVID-19 vaccine. Assay: immunoSEQ multiplex PCR; the TCRdb copy retains only in-frame clones and omits some. The profile shows 150,000 to 190,000 clones, approximately 90% of them singletons. The sequenced sample was peripheral blood, obtained 28 days after the second AZD1222 dose. Receptors originate from an adult who received the AZD1222 COVID-19 vaccine.

This chain joins TRBV21-1 and TRBJ2-1; the table names TRBD1, a call not compared with the DNA. TRBV21-1 is a documented pseudogene. This CDR3 region has 14 residues. CDR3 in amino acids: CASRKRGQHNEQFF. The CDR3 DNA reads TGTGCCAGCCGTAAAAGGGGACAGCACAATGAGCAGTTCTTC.

In its sample, this clone was seen once. V is TRBV5-4 and J is TRBJ1-3; D unresolved. Trimming removed 1 base from V and 2 bases from J, with 7 bases in between. Germline CDR1 is SGHNT and CDR2 is YYREEE (reference sequence). The CDR3 totals 14 residues. As DNA, the CDR3 is TGTGCCAGCAGCTTGTACAGAGCTGGAAACACCATATATTTT. This encodes CASSLYRAGNTIYF.

The V call is TRBV7-2, the J call TRBJ2-6, with a weak D call TRBD2 (5 bases). Germline assignment: CDR1 SGHTA and CDR2 FQGNSA. The CDR3 is 16 amino acids. The V end lost 5 bases, the J end lost 0 bases, and 11 bases lay between the germline ends. The CDR3 DNA follows: TGTGCCAGCAGCGTCGAGCGGCCCTCTGGGGCCAACGTCCTGACTTTC. Its translation: CASSVERPSGANVLTF.

This sequence joins TRBV7-9 and TRBJ2-5; tentative D call: TRBD2 (6 bases). CDR1 is SEHNR and CDR2 is FQNEAQ in the germline V gene (reference sequence). V shed 3 bases and J shed 1 base, with 12 bases lying between them. This CDR3 is built from 15 residues. The CDR3 DNA reads as TGTGCCAGCAGCTTGGGCGGGACCCCCCAAGAGACCCAGTACTTC. Its translation is CASSLGGTPQETQYF.

The chain carries TRBV6-5 and TRBJ1-5; D ambiguous. V lost 6 bases and J lost 1, with 4 bases in between. The CDR3 spans 12 residues. CDR1 is MNHEY and CDR2 is SVGAGI in the germline V gene. The CDR3 loop reads CASRASNQPQHF. CDR3 nucleotides: TGTGCCAGCAGGGCCAGCAATCAGCCCCAGCATTTT.

The CDR3 DNA reads TGTGCCAGCAGCGTCTGGACTAGCGGGAGGGCCAGTGAGCAGTTCTTC. It translates to CASSVWTSGRASEQFF. The chain recombines TRBV5-8 with TRBJ2-1, with TRBD2 identical over 15 bases. CDR1 and CDR2 from the germline V gene are SGHTS and YDEGEE. The CDR3 is 16 amino acids. V gave up 4 bases and J gave up 9 bases; unmatched junction bases: 8. The entire variable domain, with the rest obtained from reference TRBV5-8 and TRBJ2-1, is as follows: EAGVTQSPTHLIKTRGQQATLRCSPISGHTSVYWYQQALGLGLQFLLWYDEGEERNRGNFPPRFSGRQFPNYSSELNVNALELEDSALYLCASSVWTSGRASEQFFGPGTRLTVL.

This clone was counted a single time. The V call is TRBV28, the J call TRBJ1-6; no clear D. This CDR3 contains 17 residues. Germline assignment: CDR1 MDHEN and CDR2 SYDVKM. Trimming took off 4 bases at V and 4 bases at J, with 17 bases between the two ends. The CDR3 here is CASSYRRGWSYNSPLHF. In nucleotides, the CDR3 is TGTGCCAGCAGTTATCGCAGAGGATGGTCTTATAATTCACCCCTCCACTTT.

The chain carries TRBV3-1 (or the pseudogene TRBV3-2) and TRBJ1-2; 7 nucleotides align to TRBD1. In germline, CDR1 is LGHDT, CDR2 YNNKEL (reference sequence). The trim removed 4 bases at V and 3 bases at J, leaving 2 bases unmatched. CDR3 size: 13 residues. Here the CDR3 reads CASSPTGDYGYTF. The CDR3 region has the DNA TGTGCCAGCAGCCCTACAGGGGACTATGGCTACACCTTC.

CDR3 in DNA: TGTGCCAGCAGCTTCCGGGACACTGAAGCTTTCTTT. It translates to CASSFRDTEAFF. The chain employs TRBV7-9 and TRBJ1-1; D is ambiguous. Germline CDR1 is SEHNR and CDR2 is FQNEAQ (reference sequence). The V end lost 3 bases, the J end lost 3 bases, and 5 bases lay between the germline ends. This CDR3 is 12 amino acids long. Full variable domain (remainder filled in from reference TRBV7-9 and TRBJ1-1): DTGVSQNPRHKITKRGQNVTFRCDPISEHNRLYWYRQTLGQGPEFLTYFQNEAQLEKSRLLSDRFSAERPKGSFSTLEIQRTEQGDSAMYLCASSFRDTEAFFGQGTRLTVV.

The CDR3 coding sequence is TGTGCCAGCAGCTTAGCAGGCAGAATCTATGGCTACACCTTC. Its translation is CASSLAGRIYGYTF. V usage is TRBV7-9 and J usage is TRBJ1-2, with no clear D. The V gene's germline CDR1 is SEHNR and CDR2 FQNEAQ (reference sequence). V was trimmed by 0 bases and J by 4 bases, leaving 9 bases between them. The CDR3 covers 14 residues.

The chain has TRBV7-9 and TRBJ2-2; 7 bases line up with TRBD1. The CDR3 has 15 amino acids. Germline trimming cut 5 bases from V and 5 bases from J; bases unmatched to any gene: 8. Germline V CDR1 and CDR2: SEHNR, FQNEAQ (reference sequence). The CDR3 here is CASSTRDRGTGELFF. In DNA form, the CDR3 reads TGTGCCAGCAGCACCCGGGACAGAGGGACCGGGGAGCTGTTTTTT. Combining the CDR3 with reference TRBV7-9 and TRBJ2-2 gives the whole variable domain DTGVSQNPRHKITKRGQNVTFRCDPISEHNRLYWYRQTLGQGPEFLTYFQNEAQLEKSRLLSDRFSAERPKGSFSTLEIQRTEQGDSAMYLCASSTRDRGTGELFFGEGSRLTVL.

V gene TRBV3-1 (or the pseudogene TRBV3-2) combines with J gene TRBJ2-3; D is unresolved. The CDR3 is 14 amino acids. The V gene's germline CDR1 is LGHDT and CDR2 YNNKEL (reference sequence). Trimming removed 4 bases from V and 1 base from J, with 9 bases in between. CDR3 in amino acids: CASSPPGGTDTQYF. In DNA form, the CDR3 reads TGTGCCAGCAGCCCGCCTGGGGGCACAGATACGCAGTATTTT.

A single count supports this clone. The chain combines TRBV2 with TRBJ2-3, with D uncertain. Trimming left V 6 bases short and J 6 bases short, with 4 bases between. CDR3 length equals 10 residues. The germline gives CDR1 SNHLY, CDR2 FYNNEI. The CDR3 DNA is TGTGCCAGCAGGGCCGATACGCAGTATTTT. Protein product: CASRADTQYF.

This chain links TRBV9 with TRBJ1-6, with D perhaps matching TRBD1 (5 bases). V was trimmed by 4 bases and J by 7 bases, leaving 18 bases between them. Germline V CDR1 and CDR2: SGDLS, YYNGEE. The CDR3 sequence is 16 residues long. DNA for the CDR3: TGTGCCAGCAGCCCCAAGTTGGGGGAAGGGAATTCACCCCTCCACTTT. This translates into CASSPKLGEGNSPLHF.

The chain carries TRBV24-1 and TRBJ1-4; D gene unclear. Germline CDR1 reads KGHDR; CDR2 reads SFDVKD. This CDR3 contains 13 residues. The germline V and J ends were trimmed by 5 bases and 8 bases, with 11 bases remaining between them. DNA of the CDR3: TGTGCCACCAGTGGAGGGCCCGGGGAAAAACTGTTTTTT. This codes for CATSGGPGEKLFF.

Comments on this clone: Compared with germline, one end of the junction differs, possibly owing to a read error. V usage is TRBV7-7 and J usage is TRBJ2-3, with D perhaps TRBD1 (6 bases). This CDR3 contains 16 residues. CDR1 is SSHAT, CDR2 FNYEAQ, per germline (reference sequence). CDR3 residues: CASRPTQGPGTDTQYF. The CDR3, as DNA: TGTGCTAGCAGGCCTACACAGGGCCCGGGCACAGATACGCAGTATTTT.

This chain links TRBV18 with TRBJ1-1; no definite D call. The CDR3 extends over 17 amino acids. Trimming stripped 4 bases from V and 2 bases from J, with 20 bases between. The germline V gene encodes CDR1 KGHSH and CDR2 LQKENI. This CDR3 reads CASSLLGYRGDNTEAFF. DNA of the CDR3: TGTGCCAGCTCACTATTGGGTTATCGGGGTGATAACACTGAAGCTTTCTTT.

The V and J genes are TRBV15 and TRBJ1-2; 7 bases are shared with TRBD1. CDR1 and CDR2 (germline): LNHNV, YYDKDF (reference sequence). This CDR3 has 12 amino acids. V lost 0 bases, J lost 14 bases, and 6 bases stayed unmatched. This CDR3 is CATSREGQSQTF. The CDR3 DNA follows: TGTGCCACCAGCAGAGAGGGACAGTCTCAAACCTTC.

V is TRBV10-3 and J is TRBJ2-2; D ambiguous. CDR1 is ENHRY and CDR2 is SYGVKD in the germline V gene. The CDR3 runs to 14 residues. V lost 7 bases and J 1 base, leaving 10 bases between the germline ends. The CDR3 region has the DNA TGTGCCATCAAAGGCTCTCTGAACACCGGGGAGCTGTTTTTT. The encoded protein is CAIKGSLNTGELFF.

CDR3 sequence: CASSPQWGGRTEAFF. The CDR3 DNA reads as TGTGCCAGTAGTCCTCAATGGGGAGGGCGGACTGAAGCTTTCTTT. The V call is TRBV19, the J call TRBJ1-1, with D hard to call. V was trimmed by 5 bases and J by 5 bases, leaving 18 bases between them. This CDR3 contains 15 residues. Germline V CDR1 and CDR2: LNHDA, SQIVND (reference sequence).

The chain uses TRBV28 and TRBJ2-5; TRBD2 matches 7 bases. Germline-derived CDR1 and CDR2 are MDHEN and SYDVKM. Trimming removed 6 bases from V and 3 bases from J; junction bases left unmatched: 10. This CDR3 contains 15 residues. CDR3 DNA sequence: TGTGCCAGCAGCCTATCCGGCGCGGGGGAAGAGACCCAGTACTTC. Residues: CASSLSGAGEETQYF.

Of note for this clone: The sample carries other DNA sequences with the same CDR3. The J gene is TRBJ1-1, the V gene TRBV6-5; 8 bases are a match to TRBD1. The J segment lost 2 bases and the V segment lost 0 bases, leaving 2 bases of the junction unmatched. This CDR3 is built from 15 residues. Germline CDR1 reads MNHEY; CDR2 reads SVGAGI. CDR3 DNA: TGTGCCAGCAGTTACTCTGGACAGGGAAACACTGAAGCTTTCTTT. Its protein is CASSYSGQGNTEAFF.

The chain combines TRBV29-1 with TRBJ1-1; D is ambiguous. The V gene lost 1 base and the J gene lost 11 bases, with 11 bases spanning the gap. The CDR3 consists of 11 residues. CDR1 and CDR2 from the germline V gene are SQVTM and ANQGSEA. The CDR3 spells CSVEGHFMAFF. The CDR3 nucleotides are TGCAGCGTTGAAGGACACTTTATGGCTTTCTTT.

The rearrangement joins TRBV18 to TRBJ1-5; tentatively, D is TRBD1 (5 bases). With 2 bases removed from V and 2 bases from J, the gap between germline ends came to 7 bases. Germline V gene lookup returns CDR1 KGHSH and CDR2 LQKENI. The CDR3 is 14 amino acids. The CDR3 DNA is TGTGCCAGCTCACCAGTGGGGGGCAATCAGCCCCAGCATTTT. Translated: CASSPVGGNQPQHF.

The chain is built from TRBV6-5 and TRBJ1-4, with 7 bases matching TRBD1. With 6 bases clipped from V and 4 bases from J, the junction kept 8 bases outside the gene matches. The germline V gene has CDR1 MNHEY and CDR2 SVGAGI. The CDR3 totals 15 residues. The CDR3 coding sequence is TGTGCCAGCAGCCCCATGGGACAGCTTAATGAAAAACTGTTTTTT. This codes for CASSPMGQLNEKLFF.

V usage is TRBV28 and J usage is TRBJ1-1; D is possibly TRBD1 (6 bases). The V gene lost 5 bases and the J gene lost 6 bases, with 10 bases spanning the gap. The CDR3 is 12 amino acids. Germline CDR1 reads MDHEN; CDR2 reads SYDVKM. This CDR3 is CASSPWTAEAFF. CDR3 nucleotides: TGTGCCAGCAGTCCTTGGACAGCTGAAGCTTTCTTT.

This sequence joins TRBV24-1 and TRBJ1-3; D remains ambiguous. The CDR3 length is 13 residues. Germline lookup yields CDR1 KGHDR and CDR2 SFDVKD. Trimming pared 4 bases from V and 0 bases from J, leaving 3 bases between. In DNA, the CDR3 is TGTGCCACCAGTGACTACTCTGGAAACACCATATATTTT. Its protein is CATSDYSGNTIYF.

The chain links TRBV27 to TRBJ2-3, with 12 bases lining up with TRBD2. V was pared by 5 bases and J by 7 bases, with 10 bases of the junction left unmatched. The CDR3 consists of 16 residues. Germline CDR1 and CDR2: MNHEY and SMNVEV (reference sequence). Here the CDR3 DNA reads TGTGCCAGCAGTCCGGAGACTAGCGGGGGACGGTATACGCAGTATTTT. Encoded protein: CASSPETSGGRYTQYF.

V is TRBV18 and J is TRBJ1-3; no clear D. The ends were cut back, 5 bases at V and 0 bases at J, with 17 bases in the middle. Per germline, CDR1 KGHSH and CDR2 LQKENI. The CDR3 covers 17 residues. DNA for the CDR3: TGTGCCAGCTCAAGTACAGAGACATTTTTCTCTGGAAACACCATATATTTT. As protein: CASSSTETFFSGNTIYF.

This chain joins TRBV6-5 and TRBJ2-7; 10 nucleotides align to TRBD1. Germline V CDR1 and CDR2: MNHEY, SVGAGI. The CDR3 length is 14 residues. Trimming removed 6 bases from V and 5 bases from J; junction bases left unmatched: 7. The CDR3 sequence is CASSPAGTGDEQYF. CDR3 nucleotides: TGTGCCAGCAGCCCCGCCGGGACAGGGGACGAGCAGTACTTC.